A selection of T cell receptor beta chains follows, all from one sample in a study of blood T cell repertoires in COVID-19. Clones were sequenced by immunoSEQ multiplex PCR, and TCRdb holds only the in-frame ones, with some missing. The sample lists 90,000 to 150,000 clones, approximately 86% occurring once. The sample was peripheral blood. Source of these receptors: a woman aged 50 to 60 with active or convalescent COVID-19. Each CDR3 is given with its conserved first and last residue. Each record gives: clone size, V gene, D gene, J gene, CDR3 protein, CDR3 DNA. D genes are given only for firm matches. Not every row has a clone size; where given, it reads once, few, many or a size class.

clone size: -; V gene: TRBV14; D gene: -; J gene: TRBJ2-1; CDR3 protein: CASSSFARSRASYNEQFF; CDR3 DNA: TGTGCCAGCAGCTCCTTTGCGAGGTCGAGAGCCTCCTACAATGAGCAGTTCTTC
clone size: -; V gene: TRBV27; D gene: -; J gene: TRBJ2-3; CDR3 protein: CASGHPRTDTQYF; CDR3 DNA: TGTGCCAGCGGACACCCGCGTACAGATACGCAGTATTTT
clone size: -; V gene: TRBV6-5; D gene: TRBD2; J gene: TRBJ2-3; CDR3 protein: CASKQLARSTDTQYF; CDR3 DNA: TGTGCCAGCAAACAACTAGCGCGAAGCACAGATACGCAGTATTTT
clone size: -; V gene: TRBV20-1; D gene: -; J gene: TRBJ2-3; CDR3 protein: CSASFSLAQGTQYF; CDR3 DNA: TGCAGTGCTAGTTTTAGTCTGGCACAGGGTACGCAGTATTTT
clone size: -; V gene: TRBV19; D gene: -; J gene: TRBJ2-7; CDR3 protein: CASSIELGLSYEQYF; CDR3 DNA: TGTGCCAGTAGTATTGAACTGGGGCTCTCCTACGAGCAGTACTTC
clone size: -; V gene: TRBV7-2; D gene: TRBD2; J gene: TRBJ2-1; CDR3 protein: CASSRQPLAGSNEQFF; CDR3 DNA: TGTGCCAGCAGCCGTCAGCCACTAGCGGGTTCCAATGAGCAGTTCTTC
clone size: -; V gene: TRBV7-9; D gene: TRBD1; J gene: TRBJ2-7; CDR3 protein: CASSPRSRGPEDEQYF; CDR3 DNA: TGTGCCAGCAGTCCCAGATCAAGGGGGCCCGAGGACGAGCAGTACTTC
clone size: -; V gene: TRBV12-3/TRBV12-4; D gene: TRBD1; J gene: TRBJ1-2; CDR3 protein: CASSPGGRLGYTF; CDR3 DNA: TGTGCCAGCAGTCCAGGGGGTAGGCTTGGCTACACCTTC
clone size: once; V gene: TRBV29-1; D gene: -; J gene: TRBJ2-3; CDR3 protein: CSCTGSVGTDTQYF; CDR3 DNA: TGCAGCTGTACAGGGTCGGTGGGCACAGATACGCAGTATTTT
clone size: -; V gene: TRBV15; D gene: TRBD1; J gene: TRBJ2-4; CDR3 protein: CATRTDRAKNIQYF; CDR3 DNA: TGTGCCACCAGAACGGACAGGGCCAAAAACATTCAGTACTTC
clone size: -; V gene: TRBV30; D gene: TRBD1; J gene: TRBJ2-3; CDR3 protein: CAWSTGGPDTQYF; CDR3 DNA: TGTGCCTGGTCGACAGGGGGCCCAGATACGCAGTATTTT
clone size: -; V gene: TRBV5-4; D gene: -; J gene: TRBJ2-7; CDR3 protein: CASSLGTFSGYEQYF; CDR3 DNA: TGTGCCAGCAGCTTGGGGACTTTTAGCGGCTACGAGCAGTACTTC
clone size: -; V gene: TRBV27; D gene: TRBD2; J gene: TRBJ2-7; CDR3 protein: CASSLLAGVYEQYF; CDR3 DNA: TGTGCCAGCAGTTTACTAGCGGGCGTCTACGAGCAGTACTTC
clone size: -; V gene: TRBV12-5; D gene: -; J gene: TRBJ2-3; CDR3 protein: CASREFGTDTQYF; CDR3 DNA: TGTGCTAGCCGGGAGTTTGGTACAGATACGCAGTATTTT
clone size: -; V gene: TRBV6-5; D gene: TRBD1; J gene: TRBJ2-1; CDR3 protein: CASTPEGAAYNEQFF; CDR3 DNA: TGTGCCAGCACTCCCGAGGGGGCGGCCTACAATGAGCAGTTCTTC
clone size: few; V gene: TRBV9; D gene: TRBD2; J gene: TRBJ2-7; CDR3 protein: CASSEEMLAGVNEQYF; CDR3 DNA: TGTGCCAGCAGCGAAGAAATGCTAGCGGGAGTAAACGAGCAGTACTTC
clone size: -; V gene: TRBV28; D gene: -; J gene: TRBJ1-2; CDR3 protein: CASSFPGSDYGYTF; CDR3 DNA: TGTGCCAGCAGTTTCCCCGGGTCCGACTATGGCTACACCTTC
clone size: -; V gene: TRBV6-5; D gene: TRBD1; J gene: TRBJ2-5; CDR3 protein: CASRQGEETQYF; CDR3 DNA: TGTGCCAGCCGACAGGGGGAAGAGACCCAGTACTTC
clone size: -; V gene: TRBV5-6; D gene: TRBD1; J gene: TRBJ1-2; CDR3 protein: CASSNTGGVFGYTF; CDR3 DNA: TGTGCCAGCAGCAATACAGGGGGCGTTTTTGGCTACACCTTC
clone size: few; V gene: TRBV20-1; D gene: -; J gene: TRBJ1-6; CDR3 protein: CSASRRQGNSPLHF; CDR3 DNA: TGCAGTGCTAGTCGGCGGCAGGGGAATTCACCCCTCCACTTT
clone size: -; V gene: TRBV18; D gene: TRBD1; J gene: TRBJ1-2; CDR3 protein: CASSLSRTGYGYTF; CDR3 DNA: TGTGCCAGCTCACTAAGCCGGACAGGGTACGGCTACACCTTC
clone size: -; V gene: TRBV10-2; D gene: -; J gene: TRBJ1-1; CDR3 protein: CASSESGLSGYTEAFF; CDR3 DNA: TGCGCCAGCAGTGAGTCGGGGCTTTCAGGGTACACTGAAGCTTTCTTT
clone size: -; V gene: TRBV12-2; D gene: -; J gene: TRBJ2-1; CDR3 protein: CASRTGPGLAVNEQFF; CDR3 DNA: TGTGCAAGTCGCACAGGGCCGGGACTAGCGGTCAATGAGCAGTTCTTC
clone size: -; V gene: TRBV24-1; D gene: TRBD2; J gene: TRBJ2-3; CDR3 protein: CATSDRSGSGTDTQYF; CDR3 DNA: TGTGCCACCAGTGACCGTAGCGGGAGCGGGACAGATACGCAGTATTTT
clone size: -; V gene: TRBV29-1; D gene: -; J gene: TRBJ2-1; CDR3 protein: CSVDRATYNEQFF; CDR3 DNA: TGCAGCGTTGACAGGGCGACCTACAATGAGCAGTTCTTC
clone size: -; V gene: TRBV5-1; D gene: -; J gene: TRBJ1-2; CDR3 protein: CASSLASSANYGYTF; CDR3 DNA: TGCGCCAGCAGCTTGGCCTCGTCGGCTAACTATGGCTACACCTTC
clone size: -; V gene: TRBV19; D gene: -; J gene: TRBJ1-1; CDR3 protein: CASSIQGRNTEAFF; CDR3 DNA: TGTGCCAGTAGTATACAGGGGAGGAACACTGAAGCTTTCTTT
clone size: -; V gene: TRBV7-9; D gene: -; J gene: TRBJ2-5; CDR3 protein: CASSLLGETQYF; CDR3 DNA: TGTGCCAGCAGCCTACTAGGGGAGACCCAGTACTTC
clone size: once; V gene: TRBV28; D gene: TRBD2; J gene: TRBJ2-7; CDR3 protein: CASSSTSGPAWEQYF; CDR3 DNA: TGTGCCAGCAGTTCTACTAGCGGGCCTGCGTGGGAGCAGTACTTC
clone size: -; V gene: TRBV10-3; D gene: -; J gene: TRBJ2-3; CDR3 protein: CAIGGIPDSRSTDTQYF; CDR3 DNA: TGTGCCATCGGGGGGATACCAGACTCCCGTAGCACAGATACGCAGTATTTT
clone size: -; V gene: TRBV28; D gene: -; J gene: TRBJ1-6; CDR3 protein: CASSLNRLGSYNSPLHF; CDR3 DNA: TGTGCCAGCAGTTTAAATCGACTCGGGTCTTATAATTCACCCCTCCACTTT
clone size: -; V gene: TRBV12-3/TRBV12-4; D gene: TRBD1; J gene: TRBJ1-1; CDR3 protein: CASSLGPGQRAFF; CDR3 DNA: TGTGCCAGCAGTTTGGGACCGGGACAGCGAGCTTTCTTT
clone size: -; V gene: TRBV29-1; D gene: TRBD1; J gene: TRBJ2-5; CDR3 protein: CSVEDSGGEETQYF; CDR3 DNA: TGCAGCGTTGAAGATTCAGGGGGCGAAGAGACCCAGTACTTC
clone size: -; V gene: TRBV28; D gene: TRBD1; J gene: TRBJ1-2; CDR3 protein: CASSLGTASNYGYTF; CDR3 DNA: TGTGCCAGCAGTTTAGGGACAGCGTCAAACTATGGCTACACCTTC
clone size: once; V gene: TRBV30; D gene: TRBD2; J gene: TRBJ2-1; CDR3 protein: CAWSAGTSGYNEQFF; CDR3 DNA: TGTGCCTGGAGTGCAGGGACTAGCGGATACAATGAGCAGTTCTTC
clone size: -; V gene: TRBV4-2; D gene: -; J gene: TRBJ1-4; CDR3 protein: CASSQGDRYTNEKLFF; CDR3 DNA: TGTGCCAGCAGCCAAGGAGACAGGTACACTAATGAAAAACTGTTTTTT
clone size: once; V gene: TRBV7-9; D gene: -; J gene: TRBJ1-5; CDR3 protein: CASSFSGSSFRNQPQHF; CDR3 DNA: TGTGCCAGCAGCTTTTCCGGGAGCTCCTTCAGGAATCAGCCCCAGCATTTT
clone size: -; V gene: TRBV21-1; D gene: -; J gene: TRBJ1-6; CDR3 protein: CASSRPRQGDGPGSSYNSPLHF; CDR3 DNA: TGTGCCAGCAGTCGCCCCCGACAGGGGGATGGCCCCGGTAGCTCCTATAATTCACCCCTCCACTTT
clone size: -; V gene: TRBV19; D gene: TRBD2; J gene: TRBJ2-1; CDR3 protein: CASGQRGTSEHYNEQFF; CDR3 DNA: TGTGCCAGTGGCCAACGGGGCACTAGCGAACACTACAATGAGCAGTTCTTC
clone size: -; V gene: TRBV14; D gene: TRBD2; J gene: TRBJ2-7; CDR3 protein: CASSQRPAGLAVPYEQYF; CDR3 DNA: TGTGCCAGCAGCCAAAGGCCAGCGGGACTAGCGGTCCCCTACGAGCAGTACTTC
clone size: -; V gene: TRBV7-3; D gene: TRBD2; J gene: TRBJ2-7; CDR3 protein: CASSSTSGRSYEQYF; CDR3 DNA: TGTGCCAGCAGCTCGACTAGCGGGAGATCCTACGAGCAGTACTTC
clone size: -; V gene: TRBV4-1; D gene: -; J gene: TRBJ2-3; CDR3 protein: CASSQGPRGRDTQYF; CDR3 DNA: TGCGCCAGCAGCCAAGGGCCCAGGGGTAGGGATACGCAGTATTTT